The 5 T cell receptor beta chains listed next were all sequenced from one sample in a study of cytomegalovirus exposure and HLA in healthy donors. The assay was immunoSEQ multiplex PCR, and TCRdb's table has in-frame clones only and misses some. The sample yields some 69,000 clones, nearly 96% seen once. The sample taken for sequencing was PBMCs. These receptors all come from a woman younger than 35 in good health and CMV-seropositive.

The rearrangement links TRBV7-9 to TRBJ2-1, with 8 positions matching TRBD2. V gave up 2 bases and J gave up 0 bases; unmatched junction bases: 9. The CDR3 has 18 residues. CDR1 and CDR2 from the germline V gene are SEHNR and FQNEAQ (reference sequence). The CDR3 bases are TGTGCCAGCAGCTTAAAGTGGGCGGGGGGAAGCTCCTACAATGAGCAGTTCTTC. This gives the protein CASSLKWAGGSSYNEQFF.

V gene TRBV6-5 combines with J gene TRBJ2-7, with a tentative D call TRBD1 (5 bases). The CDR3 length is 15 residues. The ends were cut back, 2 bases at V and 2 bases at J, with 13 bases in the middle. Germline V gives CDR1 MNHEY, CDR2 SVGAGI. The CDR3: CASSYQGSNTYEQYF. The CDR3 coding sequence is TGTGCCAGCAGTTACCAGGGCAGCAATACCTACGAGCAGTACTTC.

The CDR3 DNA is TGTGCCAGCAGCATTCCTGACAGGGGAGGATATGGCTACACCTTC. It codes for CASSIPDRGGYGYTF. This chain links TRBV11-2 with TRBJ1-2; 8 bases match TRBD1. Germline assignment: CDR1 SGHAT and CDR2 FQNNGV. Losses at the gene ends were 5 bases for V and 5 bases for J; bases not matched to a gene: 10. The CDR3 has 15 residues.

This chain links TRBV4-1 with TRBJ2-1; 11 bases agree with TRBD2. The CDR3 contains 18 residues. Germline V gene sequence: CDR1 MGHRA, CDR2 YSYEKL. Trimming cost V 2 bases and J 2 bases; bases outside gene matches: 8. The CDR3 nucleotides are TGCGCCAGCAGCCAAAGTGGACTAGCGGGTTCCGCCTACAATGAGCAGTTCTTC. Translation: CASSQSGLAGSAYNEQFF.

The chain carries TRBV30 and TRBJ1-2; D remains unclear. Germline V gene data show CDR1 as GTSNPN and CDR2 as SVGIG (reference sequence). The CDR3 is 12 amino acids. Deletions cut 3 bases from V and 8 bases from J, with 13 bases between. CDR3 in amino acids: CAWSLGLGGYTF. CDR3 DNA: TGTGCCTGGAGCCTAGGTCTAGGCGGCTACACCTTC.